The T cell receptor (beta chain) under discussion was sequenced for a study of blood T cell repertoires in COVID-19. Participants spanned ages about 18 to 95 years and resided in some 22 US areas. Exposed enrollees encountered a COVID-19 case at some point within 2 weeks before study entry. V shed 3 bases and J shed 4 bases, with 15 bases lying between them. Germline lookup yields CDR1 LNHDA and CDR2 SQIVND (reference sequence). The CDR3 has 15 amino acids. Repertoires were generated with immunoSEQ multiplex PCR, while TCRdb's copy carries only in-frame clones and drops some. The table records 250,000 to 300,000 clones, roughly 80% of them present only once.

V usage is TRBV19 and J usage is TRBJ1-2, with a tentative D call TRBD1 (6 bases). This clonotype originated in a man between 40 and 49 years old who had been exposed to COVID-19. Sequences were obtained from PBMCs or T cells enriched from blood (not recorded which). In DNA, the CDR3 is TGTGCCAGTAGTATCGGGGCAGGGGATGGCTATGGCTACACCTTC. Translated: CASSIGAGDGYGYTF.